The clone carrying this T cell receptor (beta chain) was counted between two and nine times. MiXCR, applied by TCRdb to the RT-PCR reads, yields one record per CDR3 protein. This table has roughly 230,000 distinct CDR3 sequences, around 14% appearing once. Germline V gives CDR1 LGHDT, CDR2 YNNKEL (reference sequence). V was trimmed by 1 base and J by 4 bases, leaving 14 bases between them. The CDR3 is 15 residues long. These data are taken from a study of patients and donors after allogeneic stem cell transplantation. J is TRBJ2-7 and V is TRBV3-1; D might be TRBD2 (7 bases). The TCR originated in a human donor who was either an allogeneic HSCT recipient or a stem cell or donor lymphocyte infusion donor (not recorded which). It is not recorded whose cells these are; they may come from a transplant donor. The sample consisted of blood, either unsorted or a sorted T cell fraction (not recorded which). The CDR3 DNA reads TGTGCCAGCAGCCAAGCCGGGGGGCCGTTATACGAGCAGTACTTC. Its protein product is CASSQAGGPLYEQYF.